These T cell receptor beta chains were read from a single sample in a study of blood T cell repertoires in COVID-19. Assay: immunoSEQ multiplex PCR; the TCRdb copy retains only in-frame clones and omits some. Here the sample spans over 250,000 clones, 80% to 90% being singletons. Sequenced: PBMCs or T cells enriched from blood (not recorded which). The receptors were gathered from a man aged 35 to 55 who had recovered from COVID-19. The CDR3 runs from the conserved cysteine through the conserved F or W. Each record gives: V gene, D gene, J gene, clone size, CDR3 DNA, CDR3 protein. A D gene is named only where the DNA matches it firmly. Not all rows give a size; the values are once, few, many and, for expanded clones, a class.

>TRBV5-8|NA|TRBJ1-4|NA
TGTGCCAGCAGCAAGGAGCCAACTAATGAAAAACTGTTTTTT
CASSKEPTNEKLFF
>TRBV25-1|NA|TRBJ1-3|NA
TGTGCCAGCAGTCACTACCGTACAGGGAGCTCTGGAAACACCATATATTTT
CASSHYRTGSSGNTIYF
>TRBV11-2|TRBD1|TRBJ1-2|NA
TGTGCCAGCAGCCCAGACAGGGCTCGGGGCTACACCTTC
CASSPDRARGYTF
>TRBV6-2/TRBV6-3|TRBD1|TRBJ1-5|NA
TGTGCCAGCAGTTACCGTAGGGGGCTGAATCAGCCCCAGCATTTT
CASSYRRGLNQPQHF
>TRBV5-1|NA|TRBJ2-3|NA
TGCGCCAGCAGCTGGGGGCAGGGCTCTTCCACAGATACGCAGTATTTT
CASSWGQGSSTDTQYF
>TRBV27|TRBD1|TRBJ1-2|NA
TGTGCCAGCAGTTCCGAGGGGGCGACGGGCTACACCTTC
CASSSEGATGYTF
>TRBV18|TRBD1|TRBJ1-4|once
TGTGCCAGCTCACCGCGGACAGGTCGGTCTAATGAAAAACTGTTTTTT
CASSPRTGRSNEKLFF
>TRBV7-9|NA|TRBJ2-7|NA
TGTGCCAGCAGCTCCAAAACAGGCGAGCAGTACTTC
CASSSKTGEQYF
>TRBV4-1|TRBD1|TRBJ1-1|NA
TGCGCCAGCAGCCCTCCGGACAGGGACACTGAAGCTTTCTTT
CASSPPDRDTEAFF
>TRBV4-3|NA|TRBJ1-1|NA
TGCGCCAGCAGCCAAGATCTTCCTTTGAACACTGAAGCTTTCTTT
CASSQDLPLNTEAFF
>TRBV5-1|NA|TRBJ2-1|NA
TGCGCCAGCAGCTGGGGCGGCCTCTACAATGAGCAGTTCTTC
CASSWGGLYNEQFF
>TRBV6-5|NA|TRBJ1-1|NA
TGTGCCAGCAGTCAGGTGATGAACACTGAAGCTTTCTTT
CASSQVMNTEAFF
>TRBV7-2|NA|TRBJ1-1|NA
TGTGCCAGCAGCCTCTATACGAACACTGAAGCTTTCTTT
CASSLYTNTEAFF
>TRBV28|NA|TRBJ2-7|NA
TGTGCCAGCAGTTTATTTCGGGGTATCGCCTACGAGCAGTACTTC
CASSLFRGIAYEQYF
>TRBV5-6|TRBD1|TRBJ1-2|NA
TGTGCCAGCAGCTTGGCCCCGACAGGGGTACAGCTTGGCTACACCTTC
CASSLAPTGVQLGYTF
>TRBV11-2|TRBD2|TRBJ2-7|NA
TGTGCCAGCAGCTCCTGGGGGGGCGAGCAGTACTTC
CASSSWGGEQYF
>TRBV28|NA|TRBJ1-1|NA
TGTGCCAGCAGTTTAGCCCCAAGCATGAACACTGAAGCTTTCTTT
CASSLAPSMNTEAFF
>TRBV19|TRBD1|TRBJ2-3|NA
TGTGCCAGTAGTCCCGGGACAGGGGTAGATACGCAGTATTTT
CASSPGTGVDTQYF
>TRBV7-3|NA|TRBJ2-5|NA
TGTGCCAGCAGCGCAACAATCCAAGAGACCCAGTACTTC
CASSATIQETQYF
>TRBV7-9|NA|TRBJ1-2|NA
TGTGCCAGCAGCTTAACGGGACTGAGTAACTATGGCTACACCTTC
CASSLTGLSNYGYTF
>TRBV11-3|TRBD2|TRBJ2-3|NA
TGTGCCAGCAGCAGAGCTTCAGACAGGACTAGCGGGATCACAGATACGCAGTATTTT
CASSRASDRTSGITDTQYF
>TRBV7-3|TRBD2|TRBJ2-3|NA
TGTGCCAGCAGCTTCGTTGCGGGGGGAGTCCGTGGAGATACGCAGTATTTT
CASSFVAGGVRGDTQYF
>TRBV18|NA|TRBJ2-7|NA
TGTGCCAGCTCACCCCTGGGACTCGAACGCGAGCAGTACTTC
CASSPLGLEREQYF
>TRBV5-6|TRBD2|TRBJ2-7|once
TGTGCCAGCAGCGGGAGACTAGCGGATCCCTACGAGCAGTACTTC
CASSGRLADPYEQYF
>TRBV4-2|TRBD2|TRBJ2-3|NA
TGTGCCAGCAGCCAATTTCTAGCGGGAGATAGCACAGATACGCAGTATTTT
CASSQFLAGDSTDTQYF
>TRBV30|NA|TRBJ1-1|NA
TGTGCCTGGAGGGAGGGTGAAGCTTTCTTT
CAWREGEAFF
>TRBV3-1/TRBV3-2|NA|TRBJ1-1|NA
TGTGCCAGCAGCCTCACCCCCCAGGGCACTGAAGCTTTCTTT
CASSLTPQGTEAFF
>TRBV5-1|NA|TRBJ2-7|NA
TGCGCCAGCAGCTTGGATGGCGGGGCAGGGAGTGAGCAGTACTTC
CASSLDGGAGSEQYF
>TRBV5-1|NA|TRBJ2-3|NA
TGCGCCAGCACCCTCCCGAGCGCAGATACGCAGTATTTT
CASTLPSADTQYF
>TRBV19|NA|TRBJ2-7|NA
TGTGCCAGTAGCGAAGACAGACCAACCTCCTACGAGCAGTACTTC
CASSEDRPTSYEQYF
>TRBV14|NA|TRBJ2-3|NA
TGTGCCAGCAGCCAAGGACTAATGGATACGCAGTATTTT
CASSQGLMDTQYF
>TRBV10-3|TRBD1|TRBJ1-2|NA
TGTGCCATCAGCCTAACCGGGACAGGGGGTCGAGGCTATGGCTACACCTTC
CAISLTGTGGRGYGYTF
>TRBV7-6|NA|TRBJ2-2|NA
TGTGCCAGCAATGGACTAGGGGGAATTCCCGGGGAGCTGTTTTTT
CASNGLGGIPGELFF
>TRBV29-1|TRBD2|TRBJ2-5|NA
TGCAGCGCAATGGAGGGAGGCGGGGGGGGTTCCGAGACCCAGTACTTC
CSAMEGGGGGSETQYF
>TRBV18|TRBD2|TRBJ2-3|NA
TGTGCCAGCTCACCCTACCTTAGCGGGAGAGGCACAGATACGCAGTATTTT
CASSPYLSGRGTDTQYF
>TRBV6-4|TRBD1|TRBJ1-1|NA
TGTGCCAGCAGTGAGCAGCCAGGGGGTAACACTGAAGCTTTCTTT
CASSEQPGGNTEAFF
>TRBV7-3|NA|TRBJ2-5|NA
TGTGCCAGCAGCCCAAGCGGGCAAGAGACCCAGTACTTC
CASSPSGQETQYF
>TRBV27|NA|TRBJ2-7|NA
TGTGCCAGCAGCCCAACCGGAGTTGGCACCTACGAGCAGTACTTC
CASSPTGVGTYEQYF
>TRBV7-2|NA|TRBJ2-7|NA
TGTGCCAGCAGCTTACAGGAGGGCGAGCAGTACTTC
CASSLQEGEQYF
>TRBV10-3|NA|TRBJ1-1|NA
TGTGCCATCAGTGAGGTAATTGAGGAGGGTACTGAAGCTTTCTTT
CAISEVIEEGTEAFF
>TRBV7-7|TRBD2|TRBJ2-5|NA
TGTGCTAGCAGCAAGGGACTAGCGGGGGGCCTGCAAGAGACCCAGTACTTC
CASSKGLAGGLQETQYF
>TRBV4-1|TRBD2|TRBJ2-1|NA
TGCGCCAGCAGCCAGACCCCAGTAGCGGGAGTCTACAATGAGCAGTTCTTC
CASSQTPVAGVYNEQFF
>TRBV7-6|NA|TRBJ2-1|NA
TGTGCCAGCAGCTTAGCGTTGGTCGGGGGGCCATACAATGAGCAGTTCTTC
CASSLALVGGPYNEQFF
>TRBV6-5|NA|TRBJ1-6|NA
TGTGCCAGCAGTTACTCGTCAGGCGGGGGTTCACCCCTCCACTTT
CASSYSSGGGSPLHF
>TRBV11-2|NA|TRBJ1-2|NA
TGTGCCAGCAGCTTAGCTGGGCGGGGATTAACGGATGGCTACACCTTC
CASSLAGRGLTDGYTF
>TRBV9|TRBD1|TRBJ2-3|few
TGTGCCAGCAGCGTTTGGGGACAGGTGACAGATACGCAGTATTTT
CASSVWGQVTDTQYF
>TRBV6-5|NA|TRBJ2-7|once
TGTGCCAGCAGTTACGACTTACTTCGCCGCTACGAGCAGTACTTC
CASSYDLLRRYEQYF
>TRBV15|TRBD1|TRBJ2-7|NA
TGTGCCACCAGCAGGGACAGGGGCTACGAGCAGTACTTC
CATSRDRGYEQYF
>TRBV9|NA|TRBJ2-1|NA
TGTGCCAGCAGCGTCCAGCTCAGGGGCCGCAATGAGCAGTTCTTC
CASSVQLRGRNEQFF
>TRBV6-5|NA|TRBJ1-1|NA
TGTGCCAGCAGTTACTCAGCCGTCGTGAACACTGAAGCTTTCTTT
CASSYSAVVNTEAFF
>TRBV3-1/TRBV3-2|NA|TRBJ1-1|NA
TGTGCCAGCAGCCAAGATCTATTGGCGACAAAATTTGACACTGAAGCTTTCTTT
CASSQDLLATKFDTEAFF
>TRBV6-5|NA|TRBJ1-2|once
TGTGCCAGCAGTTACCCAGGTGGCTATGGCTACACCTTC
CASSYPGGYGYTF
>TRBV3-1/TRBV3-2|TRBD1|TRBJ1-1|NA
TGTGCCAGCAGCCACACGGGACAGGGGAACACTGAAGCTTTCTTT
CASSHTGQGNTEAFF
>TRBV7-9|TRBD1|TRBJ1-2|few
TGTGCCAGCAGCTTAGGACAGGGGGCGCTTGGCTACACCTTC
CASSLGQGALGYTF
>TRBV5-1|TRBD1|TRBJ1-1|NA
TGCGCCAGCAGCCCAGGGGACAGAGCAAACACTGAAGCTTTCTTT
CASSPGDRANTEAFF
>TRBV2|NA|TRBJ1-4|NA
TGTGCCAGCAGTCTTCGGGGAGGCGCAACTAATGAAAAACTGTTTTTT
CASSLRGGATNEKLFF
>TRBV9|NA|TRBJ2-1|NA
TGTGCCAGCAGCGTAGTACTAGCAGGCTACAATGAGCAGTTCTTC
CASSVVLAGYNEQFF